The 25 T cell receptor beta chains presented below share a single source sample, sequenced in a study of human T cells and chemical hapten exposure (dated by TCRdb to the early 2020s). The time point tag for this specimen amounts to: patch test 2, 6 weeks after DPC sensitization. The treatment or condition label of this sample denotes: therapeutic diphenylcyclopropenone sensitization with weekly scalp DPC. Library preparation was by RACE. Sequencing used a NextSeq 500. TCRdb reprocessing: public reads trimmed at Q25 with fastp, clones called with MiXCR, in-frame beta chains kept. Entries are consolidated by CDR3 protein sequence, retaining the most common genes and DNA. The sample table records about 82,000 distinct CDR3 sequences; 8% to 13% of these occur just once. Of the sample, less than 5% falls within the top ten clones. The sequencing here drew on whole blood, taken in connection with sensitization to the hapten diphenylcyclopropenone (DPC). The receptors shown here come from a woman between 45 and 65 years old with alopecia areata. Some clones in this sample may be carry-over from other donors' samples.

In its sample, this clonotype was seen many times. CDR3 nucleotides: TGCAGCGGGGGGAGCTCCTACAATGAGCAGTTCTTC. Its translation is CSGGSSYNEQFF. The chain employs TRBV29-1 and TRBJ2-1, with D perhaps being TRBD1 or TRBD2 (5 bases each). Trimming pared 7 bases from V and 0 bases from J, leaving 7 bases between. Germline values: CDR1 SQVTM, CDR2 ANQGSEA. The CDR3 loop spans 12 amino acids.

This clonotype was observed a few times. This chain joins TRBV7-2 and TRBJ2-1; unclear D gene. Between the trimmed V and J ends, which lost 8 bases and 1 base, there was a span of 6 bases. The CDR3 is made up of 12 amino acids. CDR1 and CDR2 (germline): SGHTA, FQGNSA. As DNA, the CDR3 is TGTGCCAGCGGCGAATCCTACAATGAGCAGTTCTTC. Translation gives CASGESYNEQFF. The full variable domain, its missing parts supplied by reference TRBV7-2 and TRBJ2-1, is GAGVSQSPSNKVTEKGKDVELRCDPISGHTALYWYRQSLGQGLEFLIYFQGNSAPDKSGLPSDRFSAERTGGSVSTLTIQRTQQEDSAVYLCASGESYNEQFFGPGTRLTVL.

This clonotype was seen repeatedly, ten times or more. The rearrangement links TRBV14 to TRBJ1-1; D unclear. V lost 1 base and J 7 bases, leaving 16 bases between the germline ends. Germline lookup yields CDR1 SGHDN and CDR2 FVKESK. This CDR3 is 15 amino acids long. CDR3 sequence (DNA): TGTGCCAGCAGCCAAGCCCGTGGGAATTGGGTTGAAGCTTTCTTT. It specifies CASSQARGNWVEAFF.

This clonotype was observed at least ten times. V is TRBV3-1 and J is TRBJ2-7; D tentatively fits TRBD1 or TRBD2 (5 bases each). This CDR3 contains 15 residues. CDR1 LGHDT and CDR2 YNNKEL come from the germline V gene (reference sequence). Trimming stripped 2 bases from V and 2 bases from J, with 13 bases between. DNA of the CDR3: TGTGCCAGCAGCCAATCCGGGGCGGCGCCCTACGAGCAGTACTTC. This gives the protein CASSQSGAAPYEQYF.

The chain uses TRBV5-1 and TRBJ1-5; D is ambiguous. V lost 3 bases and J 5 bases, leaving 12 bases between the germline ends. CDR1 and CDR2 from the germline V gene are SGHRS and YFSETQ. This CDR3 contains 14 residues. In DNA, the CDR3 is TGCGCCAGCAGCTGGGGAGACGGGGATCAGCCCCAGCATTTT. Translating gives CASSWGDGDQPQHF.

This clonotype was found a few times. The chain carries TRBV7-9 and TRBJ2-2; the match to TRBD2 covers 7 bases. Losses at the gene ends were 5 bases for V and 3 bases for J; bases not matched to a gene: 6. The CDR3 contains 15 residues. CDR1 is SEHNR, CDR2 FQNEAQ, per germline (reference sequence). The chain's CDR3 is CASSPTSADTGELFF. The CDR3 nucleotides read TGTGCCAGCAGCCCAACTAGCGCGGACACCGGGGAGCTGTTTTTT.

This rearrangement joins TRBV7-6 to TRBJ2-1; 8 bases fit TRBD2. Trimming removed 0 bases from V and 9 bases from J; junction bases left unmatched: 4. The length of the CDR3 is 14 residues. The germline gives CDR1 SGHVS, CDR2 FNYEAQ. CDR3 nucleotides: TGTGCCAGCAGCTTAGCCACTAGCGGCGCTGAGCAGTTCTTC. Encoded protein: CASSLATSGAEQFF.

This clonotype was seen a few times. This chain connects TRBV5-1 to TRBJ1-6, with a weak D call TRBD1 (6 bases). The germline V gene has CDR1 SGHRS and CDR2 YFSETQ. The CDR3 loop spans 15 amino acids. Trimming shortened V by 0 bases and J by 2 bases, and 6 bases separated the two germline ends. CDR3 nucleotide sequence: TGCGCCAGCAGCTTGGACAGGGCCTATAATTCACCCCTCCACTTT. This sequence encodes CASSLDRAYNSPLHF.

At least ten counts were recorded for this clonotype. The chain is built from TRBV20-1 and TRBJ2-3, with 8 bases fitting TRBD2. The length of the CDR3 is 16 residues. Germline V lookup: CDR1 DFQATT, CDR2 SNEGSKA (reference sequence). V was pared by 0 bases and J by 3 bases, with 8 bases of the junction left unmatched. The CDR3 loop reads CSARDRRVAGTDTQYF. The CDR3 bases are TGCAGTGCTAGAGACCGTAGGGTAGCGGGGACAGATACGCAGTATTTT.

Ten or more counts support this clonotype. The chain uses TRBV24-1 and TRBJ2-7, with 7 bases lining up with TRBD1. The ends lost 1 base at V and 5 bases at J; junction bases unmatched: 13. Germline CDR1 KGHDR, CDR2 SFDVKD. CDR3 length: 17 residues. As DNA, the CDR3 is TGTGCCACCAGTGATTTAAACAGGGGCCCGCGTCCCCACGAGCAGTACTTC. Protein sequence: CATSDLNRGPRPHEQYF.

The table lists this clonotype with a few counts. This sequence joins TRBV20-1 and TRBJ1-6, with a possible D match to TRBD1 (6 bases). Germline-derived CDR1 and CDR2 are DFQATT and SNEGSKA (reference sequence). This CDR3 has 16 amino acids. Trimming removed 0 bases at V and 8 bases at J, with 17 bases between. The CDR3 reads CSARDSSRGAYSPLHF. CDR3 DNA sequence: TGCAGTGCTAGAGATAGTTCCAGGGGCGCGTATTCACCCCTCCACTTT.

This clonotype was counted only a few times. The DNA is omitted, as the CDR3 cannot be located on it reliably, and the CDR3 follows TCRdb's listing. The V call is TRBV3-2, the J call TRBJ2-3; the table's TRBD2 call for D was not verified on the DNA. TRBV3-2 is labeled a pseudogene. The CDR3 is 17 residues long, ends included. The CDR3 loop reads CASSQDFASGTADTQYF.

This clonotype has only a few counts. The chain joins TRBV12-3 or TRBV12-4 to TRBJ2-7; TRBD2 aligns across 7 bases. The CDR3 contains 13 residues. The V segment lost 3 bases and the J segment 6 bases; nucleotides outside the gene matches: 5. CDR3 loop: CASSFGLVLEQYF. Here the CDR3 DNA reads TGTGCCAGCAGTTTCGGACTAGTGCTCGAGCAGTACTTC.

The V and J genes are TRBV10-3 and TRBJ2-5; 7 positions match TRBD2. There are 14 residues in the CDR3. V dropped 6 bases and J dropped 1; count of bases not matched to a gene: 5. Per germline, CDR1 ENHRY and CDR2 SYGVKD. CDR3 nucleotides: TGTGCCATCAGGGCCGGGACTACCCAAGAGACCCAGTACTTC. As protein: CAIRAGTTQETQYF.

This clonotype was observed at least ten times. V gene TRBV12-3 or TRBV12-4 combines with J gene TRBJ2-1; 9 nucleotides match TRBD1. Trimming cost V 6 bases and J 9 bases; bases outside gene matches: 15. This CDR3 contains 16 residues. Here the CDR3 DNA reads TGTGCCAGCAGCAATTGGACAGGGGAATCCCACAGTGAGCAGTTCTTC. Its translation: CASSNWTGESHSEQFF.

This clonotype was seen at least ten times. The chain joins TRBV25-1 to TRBJ2-5, with TRBD1 matching 9 bases. This CDR3 is 15 amino acids long. The junction had 7 bases not matched to a gene; V was cut back by 3 bases and J by 5 bases. The germline V gene has CDR1 MGHDK and CDR2 SYGVNS. For the CDR3, the DNA is TGTGCCAGCAGTGATGGCGGGACAGGGCGGGAGACCCAGTACTTC. Its protein product is CASSDGGTGRETQYF.

This clonotype was seen ten or more times. The chain couples TRBV5-5 to TRBJ1-1; no definite D call. V lost 6 bases and J lost 0, with 9 bases in between. The germline V gene has CDR1 SGHKS and CDR2 YYEKEE (reference sequence). The CDR3 runs to 13 residues. The CDR3 nucleotides are TGTGCCAGCACCGACTACATGAACACTGAAGCTTTCTTT. Translation: CASTDYMNTEAFF. The full variable domain, with the rest looked up from reference TRBV5-5 and TRBJ1-1, is DAGVTQSPTHLIKTRGQQVTLRCSPISGHKSVSWYQQVLGQGPQFIFQYYEKEERGRGNFPDRFSARQFPNYSSELNVNALLLGDSALYLCASTDYMNTEAFFGQGTRLTVV.

This clonotype was detected only a few times. This rearrangement joins TRBV15 to TRBJ2-3; 7 bases match TRBD1. Unmatched junction bases numbered 9, after V lost 2 bases and J lost 10 bases. Germline CDR1 LNHNV, CDR2 YYDKDF (reference sequence). The CDR3 runs to 14 residues. CDR3 nucleotides: TGTGCCACCAGCAGACCTGAGGGGGCTCGGTCGCAGTATTTT. This codes for CATSRPEGARSQYF.

This chain joins TRBV20-1 and TRBJ1-2; D remains ambiguous. Trimming removed 1 base from V and 8 bases from J, with 11 bases in between. The CDR3 runs to 12 residues. The germline gives CDR1 DFQATT, CDR2 SNEGSKA (reference sequence). DNA for the CDR3: TGCAGTGCTAGAGGGCCCAGCGGGGGCTACACCTTC. It specifies CSARGPSGGYTF.

Ten or more counts support this clonotype. V is TRBV7-8 and J is TRBJ1-1; D is uncertain. The CDR3 sequence is 16 residues long. Germline V gene data show CDR1 as SGHVS and CDR2 as FQNEAQ. Deletions cut 5 bases from V and 0 bases from J, with 16 bases between. DNA for the CDR3: TGTGCCAGCAGCCCGTTGGTGGAGAGCTTGAACACTGAAGCTTTCTTT. Protein product: CASSPLVESLNTEAFF.

V gene TRBV6-9 combines with J gene TRBJ2-1, with 12 bases matching TRBD2. CDR3 size: 15 residues. From germline, CDR1 is MNHGY and CDR2 SVAAGI. The V gene end was trimmed by 6 bases and the J gene end by 8 bases; junction bases not matched to a gene: 8. This CDR3 reads CASRDTSGRSDEQFF. CDR3 in DNA: TGTGCCAGCAGGGATACTAGCGGGAGGTCCGATGAGCAGTTCTTC.

This clonotype was picked up many times. In DNA form, the CDR3 reads TGCGCCAGCAGCTTGGGGCATCGGGACACCGGGGAGCTGTTTTTT. As protein: CASSLGHRDTGELFF. The chain joins TRBV5-1 to TRBJ2-2; no definite D call. The germline CDR1 and CDR2 sequences are SGHRS and YFSETQ. The length of the CDR3 is 15 residues. The V gene lost 0 bases and the J gene lost 3 bases, with 9 bases spanning the gap.

This rearrangement joins TRBV5-1 to TRBJ2-3; TRBD1 agrees at 7 bases. Germline V gene data show CDR1 as SGHRS and CDR2 as YFSETQ. Trimming took 5 bases from V and 2 from J; bases not matched to a gene: 11. The CDR3 extends over 16 amino acids. CDR3 coding DNA: TGCGCCAGCAGTCCTAGACAGGGCTCTAACACAGATACGCAGTATTTT. It yields the protein CASSPRQGSNTDTQYF.

The sample holds a few counts of this clonotype. The chain carries TRBV19 and TRBJ2-2; unclear D gene. CDR3 length equals 16 residues. With 6 bases removed from V and 1 base from J, the gap between germline ends came to 15 bases. Germline V CDR1 and CDR2: LNHDA, SQIVND (reference sequence). CDR3 loop: CASRSDTQLNTGELFF. For the CDR3, the DNA is TGTGCCAGTAGGAGCGACACACAGCTGAACACCGGGGAGCTGTTTTTT. Variable domain in full (rest from reference TRBV19 and TRBJ2-2): DGGITQSPKYLFRKEGQNVTLSCEQNLNHDAMYWYRQDPGQGLRLIYYSQIVNDFQKGDIAEGYSVSREKKESFPLTVTSAQKNPTAFYLCASRSDTQLNTGELFFGEGSRLTVL.

In its sample, this clonotype was seen a few times. The chain carries TRBV28 and TRBJ1-1; no reliable D call. V lost 8 bases and J 3 bases, leaving 13 bases between the germline ends. CDR1 is MDHEN, CDR2 SYDVKM, per germline. The CDR3 totals 13 residues. As DNA, the CDR3 is TGTGCCAGCGAGTCAACCCGGGACACTGAAGCTTTCTTT. Amino acid sequence: CASESTRDTEAFF.